This T cell receptor (beta chain) was captured by sequencing in a study of cytomegalovirus exposure and HLA in healthy donors. Study overall: Earlier, roughly 180 million T cells were analyzed, and about 100 million unique TCR beta sequences were found among them.

General observations from the study: Analysis was performed later, and it showed HLA-associated TCR beta chains to be more clonally expanded than equally common others. The dataset shows that most TCR sequences were rare, while some public TCRs occurred in many donors. The authors excluded some V segments, including TRBV6-2 and TRBV6-3, as indistinguishable.

CDR3 length equals 14 residues. The germline CDR1 and CDR2 sequences are SSHAT and FNYEAQ (reference sequence). Primers: 60 Vbeta forward and 13 Jbeta reverse. Assay: immunoSEQ multiplex PCR; the TCRdb copy retains only in-frame clones and omits some. The profile shows around 120,000 clones, roughly four fifths of them singletons. Comment on this clone: Its specificity is not known. At one end the junction does not follow the germline gene, possibly because of a read error.

The chain recombines TRBV7-7 with TRBJ2-1; D is uncertain. The sequence was collected from a woman aged 45-59 years in good health and CMV-seronegative. The specimen was PBMCs. The CDR3 sequence: CASSLAGGYNEQFF. Written as DNA, the CDR3 is TGTGCTAGCAGCTTAGCTGGCGGTTACAATGAGCAGTTCTTC.